This TCR beta chain was found in a study of shared clonotypes between healthy human individuals. Sequenced by immunoSEQ multiplex PCR; TCRdb stores in-frame clones only, minus some. This table holds around 2,100,000 clones, over 85% found once. Looked up from germline, CDR1 is MNHNY and CDR2 is SVGAGI (reference sequence). Trimming took off 4 bases at V and 5 bases at J, with 2 bases between the two ends. The CDR3 consists of 11 residues. Worth noting for this clone: Other DNA variants within this sample encode the same CDR3.

Naive-designated CD8 cells lacked CD45RO, were positively enriched for CCR7, and omitted terminally differentiated effector memory CD45RA+ cells. This rearrangement joins TRBV6-6 to TRBJ2-2; the D is unclear. The sequenced material came from naive CD8+ T cells sorted from blood. The receptor's source is a man aged 18-30 years in good health. The CDR3 loop reads CASSSTGELFF. The CDR3 nucleotides are TGTGCCAGCAGTTCTACCGGGGAGCTGTTTTTT.